This T cell receptor (beta chain) was captured in a study of cytomegalovirus exposure and HLA in healthy donors. The germline CDR1 and CDR2 sequences are SGDLS and YYNGEE. Deletions cut 4 bases from V and 8 bases from J, with 16 bases between. CDR3 length: 14 amino acids. Vbeta (60) and Jbeta (13) primers were used in the PCR. TCRdb's table, derived via immunoSEQ multiplex PCR, lists solely in-frame clones and lacks some. The sample includes around 150,000 clones, roughly 63% of them seen just once. The sequence derives from a woman aged 60 to 75 in good health and CMV-seropositive. The V and J genes are TRBV9 and TRBJ2-1, with D maybe TRBD2 (5 bases). The sample comprised PBMCs. Here the CDR3 reads CASSQYNSGDEQFF. Here the CDR3 DNA reads TGTGCCAGCAGCCAATACAACTCCGGGGATGAGCAGTTCTTC.